One sample yielded the 9 T cell receptor beta chains listed below, sequenced in a study of identical twins (dated by TCRdb to about 2016). The library relied on 5' RACE. The run used an Illumina HiSeq 2000. The public sequencing data were trimmed at Q25 with fastp and processed into clonotypes with MiXCR by TCRdb, which kept only in-frame beta chains. Each entry merges the rows of one CDR3 protein and shows their most common DNA and genes. Across this sample there are roughly 260,000 distinct CDR3 sequences, with 6% to 8% seen only once. About 5.8% of the sample is held by the ten biggest clonotypes. The same sample was also used in a study of yellow fever vaccine responses in identical twins.

The sequenced sample was CD8+ T cells sorted from blood. These receptors were taken from a woman aged 18-29 years in good health.

The rearrangement links TRBV12-5 to TRBJ1-5; D remains ambiguous. Germline lookup yields CDR1 LGHNT and CDR2 FRNRAP. The V and J ends lost 0 bases and 3 bases respectively, with 9 bases between them. The CDR3 loop spans 15 amino acids. DNA for the CDR3: TGTGCTAGTGGTTTGGTAGAGGGCGTCAATCAGCCCCAGCATTTT. It specifies CASGLVEGVNQPQHF.

This clonotype occurred a few times. CDR3 in amino acids: CSAILLTRLAIKDTQYF. The CDR3 nucleotides read TGCAGTGCTATTCTACTAACTAGACTAGCGATCAAAGATACGCAGTATTTT. The chain carries TRBV20-1 and TRBJ2-3; 8 nucleotides match TRBD2. CDR3 size: 17 residues. J was trimmed by 5 bases and V by 4 bases; bases with no gene match: 17. Per germline, CDR1 DFQATT and CDR2 SNEGSKA (reference sequence).

This clonotype showed up just a few times. J is TRBJ2-1 and V is TRBV11-2; D is unclear. The CDR3 totals 15 residues. Per the germline V gene, CDR1 is SGHAT and CDR2 is FQNNGV. The V end lost 2 bases, the J end lost 8 bases, and 16 bases lay between the germline ends. The DNA for the CDR3 is TGTGCCAGCAGCTTATCGGCAGGCTCCTGGGATGAGCAGTTCTTC. As protein: CASSLSAGSWDEQFF.

This clonotype was detected only a few times. The V gene is TRBV2, the J gene TRBJ2-1, with 13 bases aligning to TRBD2. CDR3 length equals 16 residues. V gave up 6 bases and J gave up 10 bases; unmatched junction bases: 12. Germline CDR1 and CDR2: SNHLY and FYNNEI. The CDR3: CASSRGGTSGVKEQFF. The CDR3 bases are TGTGCCAGCAGCCGAGGGGGGACTAGCGGGGTAAAGGAGCAGTTCTTC.

The chain has TRBV27 and TRBJ2-1, with a weak D call TRBD2 (7 bases). This CDR3 region has 12 residues. Looked up from germline, CDR1 is MNHEY and CDR2 is SMNVEV (reference sequence). The ends were cut back, 9 bases at V and 15 bases at J, with 21 bases in the middle. CDR3 nucleotide sequence: TGTGCCAGTTTTGGGGGGGGCCTCGATCCGTTCTTC. Its translation is CASFGGGLDPFF.

The table lists this clonotype with many counts. The chain links TRBV12-3 or TRBV12-4 to TRBJ2-3; 8 positions agree with TRBD2. The V segment lost 5 bases and the J segment 5 bases; nucleotides outside the gene matches: 3. The CDR3 loop spans 13 amino acids. The CDR3 DNA is TGTGCCAGCAGTATCCTAGCGGGAGATACGCAGTATTTT. Protein product: CASSILAGDTQYF.

This clonotype was seen a handful of times. V is TRBV7-6 and J is TRBJ1-1; the match to TRBD1 covers 7 bases. The CDR3 sequence is 13 residues long. V lost 5 bases, J lost 6 bases, and 6 bases stayed unmatched. CDR1 is SGHVS, CDR2 FNYEAQ, per germline. Here the CDR3 reads CASSVNRGAEAFF. CDR3 sequence (DNA): TGTGCCAGCAGCGTTAACAGGGGCGCTGAAGCTTTCTTT. The full variable domain, rest sourced from reference TRBV7-6 and TRBJ1-1, is GAGVSQSPRYKVTKRGQDVALRCDPISGHVSLYWYRQALGQGPEFLTYFNYEAQQDKSGLPNDRFSAERPEGSISTLTIQRTEQRDSAMYRCASSVNRGAEAFFGQGTRLTVV.

The sample holds many counts of this clonotype. The rearrangement uses TRBV5-1 and TRBJ2-1; TRBD2 matches 9 bases. Germline V gene lookup returns CDR1 SGHRS and CDR2 YFSETQ. V lost 4 bases, J lost 1 base, and 6 bases stayed unmatched. This CDR3 is 16 amino acids long. The CDR3 coding sequence is TGCGCCAGCAGCGCCGTTAGCGGGAGTTCCTACAATGAGCAGTTCTTC. Protein: CASSAVSGSSYNEQFF.

This clonotype was observed at least ten times. V gene TRBV15 combines with J gene TRBJ2-3; weak D call: TRBD1 (6 bases). Trimming pared 0 bases from V and 3 bases from J, leaving 13 bases between. The CDR3 runs 16 residues. Germline V gene lookup returns CDR1 LNHNV and CDR2 YYDKDF (reference sequence). Here the CDR3 reads CATSREQGQGTDTQYF. CDR3 nucleotides: TGTGCCACCAGCAGAGAGCAGGGTCAGGGGACAGATACGCAGTATTTT.